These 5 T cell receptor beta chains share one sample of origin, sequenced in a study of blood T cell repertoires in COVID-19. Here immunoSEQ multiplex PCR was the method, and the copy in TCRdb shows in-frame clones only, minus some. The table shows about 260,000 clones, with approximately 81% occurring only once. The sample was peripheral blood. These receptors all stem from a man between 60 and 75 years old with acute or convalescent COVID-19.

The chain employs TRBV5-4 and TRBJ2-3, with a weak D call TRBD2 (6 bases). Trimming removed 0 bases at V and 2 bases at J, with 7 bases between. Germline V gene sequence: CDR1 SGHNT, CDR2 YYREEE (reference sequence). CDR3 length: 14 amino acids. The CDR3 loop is CASSLAGVTDTQYF. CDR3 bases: TGTGCCAGCAGCTTGGCGGGGGTCACAGATACGCAGTATTTT.

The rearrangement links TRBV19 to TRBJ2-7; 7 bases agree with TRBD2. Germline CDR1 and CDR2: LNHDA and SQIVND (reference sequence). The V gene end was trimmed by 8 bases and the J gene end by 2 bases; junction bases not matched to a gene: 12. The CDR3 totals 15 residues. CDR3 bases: TGTGCCAGTGCCATGGGGGGAGGGCTCACCTACGAGCAGTACTTC. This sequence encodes CASAMGGGLTYEQYF.

In nucleotides, the CDR3 is TGTGCCAGCAGTTACGTCATACAGACCAGGTACGAGCAGTACTTC. This translates into CASSYVIQTRYEQYF. This chain connects TRBV6-5 to TRBJ2-7; D unresolved. Germline CDR1 is MNHEY and CDR2 is SVGAGI. V was pared by 2 bases and J by 4 bases, with 15 bases between. This CDR3 spans 15 amino acids.

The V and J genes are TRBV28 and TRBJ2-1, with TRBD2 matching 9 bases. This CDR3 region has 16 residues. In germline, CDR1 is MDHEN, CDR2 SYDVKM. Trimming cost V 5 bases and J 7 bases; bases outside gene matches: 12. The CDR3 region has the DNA TGTGCCAGCAGTCCCACCCATCTAGCGGGATCTAATGAGCAGTTCTTC. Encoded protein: CASSPTHLAGSNEQFF.

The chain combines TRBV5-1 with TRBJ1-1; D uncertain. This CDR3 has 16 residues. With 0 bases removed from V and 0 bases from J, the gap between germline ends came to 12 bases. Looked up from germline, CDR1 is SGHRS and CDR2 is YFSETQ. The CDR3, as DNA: TGCGCCAGCAGCTTGGATCCCCCAGGCGTGAACACTGAAGCTTTCTTT. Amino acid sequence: CASSLDPPGVNTEAFF.